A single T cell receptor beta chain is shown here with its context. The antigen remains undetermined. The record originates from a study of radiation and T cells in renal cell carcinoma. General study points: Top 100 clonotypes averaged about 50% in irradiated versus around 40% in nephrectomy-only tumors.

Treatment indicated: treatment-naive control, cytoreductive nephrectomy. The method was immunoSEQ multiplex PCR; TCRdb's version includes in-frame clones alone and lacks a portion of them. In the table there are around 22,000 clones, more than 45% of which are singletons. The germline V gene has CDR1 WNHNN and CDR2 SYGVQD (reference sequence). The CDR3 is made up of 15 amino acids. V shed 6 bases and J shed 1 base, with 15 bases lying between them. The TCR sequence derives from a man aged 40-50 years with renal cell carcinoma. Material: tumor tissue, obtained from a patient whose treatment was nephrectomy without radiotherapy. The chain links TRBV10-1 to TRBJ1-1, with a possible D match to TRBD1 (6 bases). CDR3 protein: CASSQGTGRNTEAFF. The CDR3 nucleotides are TGCGCCAGCAGCCAGGGTACAGGGAGGAACACTGAAGCTTTCTTT.